This TCR beta chain was profiled in a study of Graves' ophthalmopathy and Graves' hyperthyroidism. Beta-chain TCR CDR3 regions were amplified from RNA transcripts. After a first-round RT-PCR with HTBI primers, a second-round multiplex PCR was run. TCRdb itself ran the multiplex PCR reads through MiXCR, one entry per CDR3 protein. The table includes about 25,000 distinct CDR3 sequences, about 50% detected once. The table lists this clonotype with many counts. V lost 8 bases and J 5 bases, leaving 12 bases between the germline ends. Germline V gene lookup returns CDR1 MNHEY and CDR2 SVGAGI. The CDR3 spans 12 residues.

The sample taken for sequencing was peripheral blood. The receptor was derived from an adult woman with stable Graves' hyperthyroidism. The chain combines TRBV6-5 with TRBJ2-5, with D possibly TRBD1 on 6 matching bases. The CDR3 is CASSTGEETQYF. The DNA for the CDR3 is TGTGCCAGCTCGACAGGCGAGGAGACCCAGTACTTC.